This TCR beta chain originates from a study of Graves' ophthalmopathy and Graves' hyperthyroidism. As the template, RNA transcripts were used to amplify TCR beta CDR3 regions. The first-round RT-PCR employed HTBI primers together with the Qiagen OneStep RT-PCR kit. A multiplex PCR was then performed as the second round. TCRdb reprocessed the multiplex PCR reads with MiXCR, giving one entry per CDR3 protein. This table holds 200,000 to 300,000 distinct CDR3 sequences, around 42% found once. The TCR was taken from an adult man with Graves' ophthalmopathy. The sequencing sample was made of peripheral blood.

This chain's CDR3 is CSAQRLGNYEQYF. Here the CDR3 DNA reads TGCAGTGCGCAAAGACTAGGGAACTACGAGCAGTACTTC. The genes are TRBV20-1 and TRBJ2-7, with D possibly matching TRBD2 (6 bases). This CDR3 has 13 amino acids. V was pared by 6 bases and J by 3 bases, with 15 bases between. Per the germline V gene, CDR1 is DFQATT and CDR2 is SNEGSKA (reference sequence).